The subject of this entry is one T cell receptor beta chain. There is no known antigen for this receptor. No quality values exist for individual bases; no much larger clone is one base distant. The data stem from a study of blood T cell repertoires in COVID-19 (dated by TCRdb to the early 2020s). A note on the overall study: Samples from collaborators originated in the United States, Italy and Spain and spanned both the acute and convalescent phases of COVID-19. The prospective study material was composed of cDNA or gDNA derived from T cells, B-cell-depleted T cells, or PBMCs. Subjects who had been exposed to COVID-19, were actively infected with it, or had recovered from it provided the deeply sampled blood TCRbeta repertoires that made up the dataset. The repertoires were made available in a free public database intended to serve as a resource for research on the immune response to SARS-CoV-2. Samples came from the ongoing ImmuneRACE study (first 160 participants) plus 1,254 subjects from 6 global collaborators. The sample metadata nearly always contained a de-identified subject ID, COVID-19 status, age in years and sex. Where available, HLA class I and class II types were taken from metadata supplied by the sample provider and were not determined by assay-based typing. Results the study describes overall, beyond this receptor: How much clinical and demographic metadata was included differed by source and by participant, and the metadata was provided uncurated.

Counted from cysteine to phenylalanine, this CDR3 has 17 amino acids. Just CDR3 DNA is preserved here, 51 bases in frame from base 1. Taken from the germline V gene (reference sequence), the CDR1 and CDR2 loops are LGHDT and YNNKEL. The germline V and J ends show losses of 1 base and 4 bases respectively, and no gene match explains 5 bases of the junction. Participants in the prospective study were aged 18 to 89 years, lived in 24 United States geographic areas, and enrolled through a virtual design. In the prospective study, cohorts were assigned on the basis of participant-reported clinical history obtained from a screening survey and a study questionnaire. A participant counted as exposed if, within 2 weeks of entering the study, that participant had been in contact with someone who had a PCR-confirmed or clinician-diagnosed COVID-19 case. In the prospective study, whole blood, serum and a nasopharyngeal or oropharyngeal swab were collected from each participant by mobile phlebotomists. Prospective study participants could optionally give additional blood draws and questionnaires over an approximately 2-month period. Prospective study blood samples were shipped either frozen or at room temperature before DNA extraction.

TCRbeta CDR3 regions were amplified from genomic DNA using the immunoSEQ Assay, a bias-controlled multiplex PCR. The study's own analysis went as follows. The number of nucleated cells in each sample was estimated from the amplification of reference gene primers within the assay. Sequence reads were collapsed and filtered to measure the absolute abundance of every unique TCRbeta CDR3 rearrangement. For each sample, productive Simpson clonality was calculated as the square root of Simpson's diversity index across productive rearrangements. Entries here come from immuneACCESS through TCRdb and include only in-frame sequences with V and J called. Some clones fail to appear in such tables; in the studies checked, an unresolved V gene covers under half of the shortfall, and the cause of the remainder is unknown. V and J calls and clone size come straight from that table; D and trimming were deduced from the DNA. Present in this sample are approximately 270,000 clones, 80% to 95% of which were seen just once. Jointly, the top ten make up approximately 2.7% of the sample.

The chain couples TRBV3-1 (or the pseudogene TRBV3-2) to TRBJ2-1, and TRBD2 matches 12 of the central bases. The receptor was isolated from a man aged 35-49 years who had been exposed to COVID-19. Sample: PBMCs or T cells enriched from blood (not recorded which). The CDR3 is CASSQGRLAGAYNEQFF. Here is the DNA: TGTGCCAGCAGCCAAGGGAGACTAGCGGGGGCATACAATGAGCAGTTCTTC.